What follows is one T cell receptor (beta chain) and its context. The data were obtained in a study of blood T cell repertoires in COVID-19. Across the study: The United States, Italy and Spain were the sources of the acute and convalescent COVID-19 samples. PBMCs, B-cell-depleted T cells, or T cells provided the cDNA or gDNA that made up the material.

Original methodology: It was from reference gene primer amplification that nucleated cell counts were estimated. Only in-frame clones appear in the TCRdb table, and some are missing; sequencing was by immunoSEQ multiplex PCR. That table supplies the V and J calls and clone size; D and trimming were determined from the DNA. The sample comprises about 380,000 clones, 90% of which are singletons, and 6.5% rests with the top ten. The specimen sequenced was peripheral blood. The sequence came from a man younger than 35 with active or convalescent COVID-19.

CDR3 in DNA: TGTGCCAGCAGCTTCTCGACAGGGGAGTTTGAGCAGTTCTTC. Its protein product is CASSFSTGEFEQFF. The rearrangement joins TRBV11-2 to TRBJ2-1, with 8 nucleotides matching TRBD1. J lost 9 bases, V lost 3 bases, and 7 bases had no gene match. The CDR3 covers 14 residues. Germline CDR1 reads SGHAT; CDR2 reads FQNNGV.